These 21 T cell receptor beta chains were sequenced from one sample in a study of control samples from healthy donors and cancer patients (dated by TCRdb to the early 2020s). The library was made by the immunoSEQ multiplex PCR assay. The immuneACCESS repertoire file appears here via TCRdb, limited to in-frame rearrangements. These files lack a portion of the clones; in checked studies, under half of the deficit traces to unresolved V genes, and the cause of the others is not known. The sample yields around 110,000 clones; around 87% were counted once. The leading ten clones occupy about 1.1% of the sample. The sequencing sample was made of PBMCs. These receptors all stem from a woman aged 45-65 years with colorectal cancer.

The V call is TRBV27, the J call TRBJ2-1; 7 nucleotides agree with TRBD1. CDR3 size: 14 residues. CDR1 and CDR2 (germline): MNHEY, SMNVEV (reference sequence). Losses at the gene ends were 6 bases for V and 5 bases for J; bases not matched to a gene: 7. CDR3: CASRPDRANNEQFF. The CDR3, as DNA: TGTGCCAGCAGACCTGACAGGGCCAACAATGAGCAGTTCTTC.

For the CDR3, the DNA is TGTGCCAGCAGCCGGACGCCGGGGTCCTACGAGCAGTACTTC. This codes for CASSRTPGSYEQYF. The chain links TRBV27 to TRBJ2-7; D possibly corresponds to TRBD2 (5 bases). The CDR3 runs 14 residues. Trimming shortened V by 6 bases and J by 1 base, and 13 bases separated the two germline ends. Germline-derived CDR1 and CDR2 are MNHEY and SMNVEV (reference sequence).

CDR3 protein: CASSYSGTENTGELFF. The DNA for the CDR3 is TGTGCCAGCAGTTACTCCGGGACGGAGAACACCGGGGAGCTGTTTTTT. V is TRBV6-5 and J is TRBJ2-2; D is perhaps TRBD1 or TRBD2 (5 bases each). V lost 0 bases and J 1 base, leaving 9 bases between the germline ends. Germline CDR1 and CDR2: MNHEY and SVGAGI. The CDR3 loop spans 16 amino acids.

This chain connects TRBV18 to TRBJ2-5; D uncertain. The CDR3 runs 14 residues. V was shortened by 5 bases and J by 3 bases, with 13 bases between the two germline ends. The germline V gene has CDR1 KGHSH and CDR2 LQKENI. The CDR3 coding sequence is TGTGCCAGCTCAAGGGTACTAAGCGAAGAGACCCAGTACTTC. This gives the protein CASSRVLSEETQYF.

V gene TRBV18 combines with J gene TRBJ1-5, with 9 bases matching TRBD1. This CDR3 region has 16 residues. Germline V gene lookup returns CDR1 KGHSH and CDR2 LQKENI. After removal of 4 bases from V and 4 bases from J, the junction contained 8 bases not matched to a gene. CDR3 amino acids: CASSRNGGQGNQPQHF. Written as DNA, the CDR3 is TGTGCCAGCTCACGAAACGGGGGACAGGGAAATCAGCCCCAGCATTTT.

The sample holds one count of this clone. The chain links TRBV5-8 to TRBJ2-1; perhaps TRBD2 as D (6 bases). The germline gives CDR1 SGHTS, CDR2 YDEGEE. The CDR3 extends over 15 amino acids. With 0 bases removed from V and 0 bases from J, the gap between germline ends came to 7 bases. The CDR3 spells CASSLAGDSYNEQFF. The CDR3 DNA reads as TGTGCCAGCAGCTTGGCGGGGGACTCCTACAATGAGCAGTTCTTC.

There are a few counts of this clone. The genes are TRBV6-6 and TRBJ1-5, with 10 bases fitting TRBD1. The trim removed 7 bases at V and 2 bases at J, leaving 5 bases unmatched. Germline loops: CDR1 MNHNY, CDR2 SVGAGI (reference sequence). There are 15 residues in the CDR3. CDR3 residues: CASIAGTGGNQPQHF. The CDR3 DNA sequence: TGTGCCAGCATCGCCGGGACAGGGGGCAATCAGCCCCAGCATTTT.

This sequence joins TRBV30 and TRBJ2-1; D gene uncertain. The CDR3 is made up of 13 amino acids. Germline V CDR1 and CDR2: GTSNPN, SVGIG (reference sequence). The ends were cut back, 4 bases at V and 6 bases at J, with 13 bases in the middle. DNA for the CDR3: TGTGCCTGGACCGGACCCTCTTTCAATGAGCAGTTCTTC. Amino acid sequence: CAWTGPSFNEQFF. The full variable domain, its missing parts supplied by reference TRBV30 and TRBJ2-1, is SQTIHQWPATLVQPVGSPLSLECTVEGTSNPNLYWYRQAAGRGLQLLFYSVGIGQISSEVPQNLSASRPQDRQFILSSKKLLLSDSGFYLCAWTGPSFNEQFFGPGTRLTVL.

CDR3 amino acids: CASSLWDRGTDTQYF. CDR3 in DNA: TGCGCCAGCAGCTTGTGGGACAGAGGAACAGATACGCAGTATTTT. V usage is TRBV5-1 and J usage is TRBJ2-3; 7 bases are a match to TRBD1. This CDR3 is 15 amino acids long. V shed 1 base, J shed 3 bases, and the junction held 5 bases outside the gene matches. In germline, CDR1 is SGHRS, CDR2 YFSETQ.

The chain links TRBV9 to TRBJ1-4; a weak D match, TRBD1 (5 bases). The CDR3 consists of 13 residues. Per germline, CDR1 SGDLS and CDR2 YYNGEE. V was trimmed by 3 bases and J by 8 bases, leaving 11 bases between them. The DNA for the CDR3 is TGTGCCAGCAGCGAGAGGGGCGGGGAAAAACTGTTTTTT. It is translated as CASSERGGEKLFF.

The chain links TRBV11-2 to TRBJ1-1; 8 positions match TRBD1. Germline V CDR1 and CDR2: SGHAT, FQNNGV. J lost 3 bases, V lost 5 bases, and 5 bases had no gene match. The CDR3 runs to 14 residues. Written as DNA, the CDR3 is TGTGCCAGCAGCCGATTGACAGGGGACACTGAAGCTTTCTTT. Translated: CASSRLTGDTEAFF.

The chain joins TRBV30 to TRBJ1-1; D may be TRBD1 (6 bases). V dropped 1 base and J dropped 12 bases, with 24 bases sitting between them. The CDR3 has 15 residues. Germline V lookup: CDR1 GTSNPN, CDR2 SVGIG (reference sequence). The CDR3 region is CAWSGVTGWTSTTFF. CDR3 DNA: TGTGCCTGGAGTGGAGTTACAGGGTGGACTAGCACGACTTTCTTT. The full variable domain, in which reference TRBV30 and TRBJ1-1 provide the parts outside the CDR3, is SQTIHQWPATLVQPVGSPLSLECTVEGTSNPNLYWYRQAAGRGLQLLFYSVGIGQISSEVPQNLSASRPQDRQFILSSKKLLLSDSGFYLCAWSGVTGWTSTTFFGQGTRLTVV.

The chain carries TRBV10-3 and TRBJ1-1; 7 nucleotides match TRBD1. The trim removed 7 bases at V and 5 bases at J, leaving 13 bases unmatched. The CDR3 length is 15 residues. Germline CDR1 is ENHRY and CDR2 is SYGVKD. For the CDR3, the DNA is TGTGCCATCACTCCCGACACAGGGGAGGGGACTGAAGCTTTCTTT. As protein: CAITPDTGEGTEAFF.

The chain employs TRBV10-3 and TRBJ1-3, with D perhaps TRBD1 (6 bases). In germline, CDR1 is ENHRY, CDR2 SYGVKD. The V and J ends lost 6 bases and 0 bases respectively, with 9 bases between them. CDR3 length: 14 amino acids. The chain's CDR3 is CAISPDSSGNTIYF. CDR3 DNA sequence: TGTGCCATCAGCCCGGACAGCTCTGGAAACACCATATATTTT.

The chain links TRBV6-1 to TRBJ2-1; 9 bases fit TRBD1. CDR1 MNHNS and CDR2 SASEGT come from the germline V gene. The CDR3 is 15 amino acids. After removal of 0 bases from V and 3 bases from J, the junction contained 0 bases not matched to a gene. The CDR3 bases are TGTGCCAGCAGTGAAGCGGGACAGGGCTACAATGAGCAGTTCTTC. It encodes CASSEAGQGYNEQFF.

J is TRBJ2-1 and V is TRBV19; 10 bases agree with TRBD1. The germline V gene encodes CDR1 LNHDA and CDR2 SQIVND (reference sequence). V dropped 7 bases and J dropped 7; count of bases not matched to a gene: 10. This CDR3 has 15 residues. The CDR3 reads CASNAGTGVGNEQFF. CDR3 in DNA: TGTGCCAGTAACGCCGGGACAGGGGTTGGAAATGAGCAGTTCTTC.

V and J are TRBV11-2 and TRBJ2-7; TRBD1 aligns across 7 bases. Trimming took 0 bases from V and 5 from J; bases not matched to a gene: 4. This CDR3 region has 14 residues. Germline V gene data show CDR1 as SGHAT and CDR2 as FQNNGV. The CDR3 protein is CASSLDGTVNEQYF. The CDR3 DNA reads TGTGCCAGCAGCTTAGATGGGACAGTTAACGAGCAGTACTTC.

The chain carries TRBV19 and TRBJ2-3; TRBD2 matches 13 bases. The V segment lost 9 bases and the J segment 6 bases; nucleotides outside the gene matches: 6. The V gene's germline CDR1 is LNHDA and CDR2 SQIVND (reference sequence). There are 14 residues in the CDR3. The DNA for the CDR3 is TGTGCCAGAGGACTAGCGGGGGTTTGGGATACGCAGTATTTT. Its translation is CARGLAGVWDTQYF.

V is TRBV6-5 and J is TRBJ2-7; no clear D gene. The germline gives CDR1 MNHEY, CDR2 SVGAGI. The ends were cut back, 10 bases at V and 3 bases at J, with 19 bases in the middle. CDR3 size: 14 residues. CDR3 DNA: TGTGCCATACAAAGGAACTCCAATTACTACGAGCAGTACTTC. Protein product: CAIQRNSNYYEQYF.

The chain joins TRBV18 to TRBJ1-1; no clear D. This CDR3 comprises 13 residues. Trimming pared 3 bases from V and 5 bases from J, leaving 10 bases between. Germline assignment: CDR1 KGHSH and CDR2 LQKENI. CDR3 DNA sequence: TGTGCCAGCTCACCCCCCGTTATAACTGAAGCTTTCTTT. This encodes CASSPPVITEAFF.

The count of this clone is one. The chain links TRBV5-1 to TRBJ2-3; D is unclear. V was clipped by 3 bases and J by 6 bases, with 14 bases between them. The CDR3 length is 14 residues. Germline V gene lookup returns CDR1 SGHRS and CDR2 YFSETQ. CDR3 protein: CASSYSGSLDTQYF. The CDR3 DNA reads as TGCGCCAGCAGCTACAGTGGATCTCTTGATACGCAGTATTTT.